This TCR beta chain was identified during a study of T cell responses to AZD1222 COVID-19 vaccine. This clone was recorded only once. Clones were read by immunoSEQ multiplex PCR, and TCRdb kept only the in-frame ones, dropping some. The repertoire holds approximately 100,000 clones, with more than 85% as singletons. The CDR3 loop spans 14 amino acids. Germline assignment: CDR1 SNHLY and CDR2 FYNNEI. The V and J ends lost 4 bases and 5 bases respectively, with 12 bases between them. The source is an adult in good health. Here the sequenced sample was peripheral blood, taken on day 0 of AZD1222 vaccination. This chain uses TRBV2 with TRBJ1-5, with a weak D call TRBD1 (5 bases). Written as DNA, the CDR3 is TGTGCCAGCAGTGGAACAGGAGGGGATCAGCCCCAGCATTTT. Its translation: CASSGTGGDQPQHF.